The following is a T cell receptor beta chain sequence with its context. This entry is derived from a study of blood T cell repertoires in COVID-19. As for the study in general: The United States, Italy and Spain provided the acute and convalescent COVID-19 samples. Sources were T cells, B-cell-depleted T cells, or PBMCs; the material itself was cDNA or gDNA.

In the study's own analysis: It was from reference gene primer amplification that nucleated cell counts were estimated. The table came from immunoSEQ multiplex PCR; TCRdb's copy has only in-frame clones and leaves some out. That table supplies the V and J calls and clone size; D and trimming were determined from the DNA. The sample consists of 80,000 to 100,000 clones, 70% to 90% of them appearing once. The V gene lost 2 bases and the J gene lost 3 bases, with 6 bases spanning the gap. Looked up from germline, CDR1 is SGHTS and CDR2 is YDEGEE. CDR3 length: 13 amino acids. This sequence originates from a human donor in a cohort sampled during active COVID-19. The rearrangement links TRBV5-8 to TRBJ1-5; no clear D gene. The sequenced sample consisted of peripheral blood. CDR3 sequence: CASSLRDNQPQHF. Written as DNA, the CDR3 is TGTGCCAGCAGCTTACGGGACAATCAGCCCCAGCATTTT.